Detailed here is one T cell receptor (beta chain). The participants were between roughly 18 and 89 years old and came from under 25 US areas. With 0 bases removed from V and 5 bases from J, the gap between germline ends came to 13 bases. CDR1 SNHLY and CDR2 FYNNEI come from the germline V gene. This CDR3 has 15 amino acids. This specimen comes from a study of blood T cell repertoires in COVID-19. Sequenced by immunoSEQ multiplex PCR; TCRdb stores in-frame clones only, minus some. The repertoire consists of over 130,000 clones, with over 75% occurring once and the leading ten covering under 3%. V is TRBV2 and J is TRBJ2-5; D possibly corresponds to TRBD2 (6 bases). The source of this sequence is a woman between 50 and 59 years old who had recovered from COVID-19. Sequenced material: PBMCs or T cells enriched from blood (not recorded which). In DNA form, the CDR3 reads TGTGCCAGCAGTGAAGCGGCCATTGGGGGGGAGACCCAGTACTTC. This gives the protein CASSEAAIGGETQYF.